This T cell receptor (beta chain) was sequenced for a study of blood T cell repertoires in COVID-19. Assay: immunoSEQ multiplex PCR; the TCRdb copy retains only in-frame clones and omits some. The table shows roughly 300,000 clones, with roughly 90% occurring only once. Each participant's cohort was designated according to participant-reported clinical history. V was clipped by 6 bases and J by 4 bases, with 9 bases between them. The CDR3 runs 12 residues. CDR1 is MDHEN, CDR2 SYDVKM, per germline. The V gene is TRBV28, the J gene TRBJ1-1, with D tentatively TRBD1 (6 bases). Material: PBMCs or T cells enriched from blood (not recorded which). The receptor's source is a woman under 40 who had recovered from COVID-19. The CDR3: CASRGGGTEAFF. The CDR3 bases are TGTGCCAGCAGAGGGGGGGGCACTGAAGCTTTCTTT.